Sequencing of this TCR beta chain was carried out in a study of shared clonotypes between healthy human individuals. Adults of Caucasian background living in Nashville, Tennessee made up all donors. Deep-level running was used for the assay. Clones were read by immunoSEQ multiplex PCR, and TCRdb kept only the in-frame ones, dropping some. The sample has approximately 1.5 million clones; about 98% are singletons. Trimming shortened V by 0 bases and J by 4 bases, and 9 bases separated the two germline ends. Germline-derived CDR1 and CDR2 are GTSNPN and SVGIG (reference sequence). The CDR3 covers 14 residues. This clone has a single count.

The specimen sequenced was naive CD4+ T cells sorted from blood. Subset denoted: CD45RA+ positively selected. The chain couples TRBV30 to TRBJ2-2; D unresolved. The clonotype originates from a man between 25 and 39 years old in good health. In DNA, the CDR3 is TGTGCCTGGAGTGTGGTGGGGATCACCGGGGAGCTGTTTTTT. Its translation: CAWSVVGITGELFF.